These 8 T cell receptor beta chains came from one sample sequenced in a study of blood T cell repertoires in COVID-19 (dated by TCRdb to about 2020). The method was the immunoSEQ multiplex PCR assay. This immuneACCESS table, as held by TCRdb, lists in-frame sequences with V and J called but not all clones. Of the missing ones, under half trace to an unresolved V gene in checked studies; the others have no known cause. The sample profile shows over 150,000 clones; approximately 86% of them were found once. 2.5% to 3% of the sample is held by the ten biggest clonotypes. Sequenced sample: peripheral blood. These receptor sequences come from a woman older than 75 with COVID-19, enrolled during active disease.

The gene calls are TRBV7-9 and TRBJ2-7; TRBD2 might be the D (6 bases). The CDR3 is made up of 14 amino acids. Germline-derived CDR1 and CDR2 are SEHNR and FQNEAQ (reference sequence). Trimming removed 4 bases at V and 5 bases at J, with 15 bases between. The CDR3 coding sequence is TGTGCCAGCAGCTCGAGGGACTTCGGAAACGAGCAGTACTTC. The encoded protein is CASSSRDFGNEQYF.

The table lists this clone with a count of one. The chain combines TRBV15 with TRBJ2-5; 14 nucleotides agree with TRBD2. This CDR3 is 17 amino acids long. V was clipped by 3 bases and J by 4 bases; unmatched bases: 7. Germline V gives CDR1 LNHNV, CDR2 YYDKDF (reference sequence). CDR3 bases: TGTGCCACCAGCAGGGCCGGGGGACTAGCGGGAGTAGAGACCCAGTACTTC. It encodes CATSRAGGLAGVETQYF.

The V and J genes are TRBV25-1 and TRBJ1-2, with 7 bases aligning to TRBD1. The length of the CDR3 is 13 residues. Germline V gene sequence: CDR1 MGHDK, CDR2 SYGVNS. J gave up 5 bases and V 4 bases, and 4 bases lay outside the gene matches. CDR3 sequence reads: CASSGGTAYGYTF. CDR3 nucleotide sequence: TGTGCCAGCAGTGGGGGGACAGCGTATGGCTACACCTTC.

The V and J genes are TRBV28 and TRBJ2-2, with D uncertain. Between the trimmed V and J ends, which lost 6 bases and 3 bases, there was a span of 17 bases. The CDR3 extends over 16 amino acids. CDR1 and CDR2 from the germline V gene are MDHEN and SYDVKM. The CDR3 nucleotides read TGTGCCAGCAGCGAAACGGAGAGTATGGACACCGGGGAGCTGTTTTTT. Encoded protein: CASSETESMDTGELFF.

The V and J genes are TRBV9 and TRBJ2-5; 11 nucleotides match TRBD1. CDR3 size: 16 residues. CDR1 and CDR2 from the germline V gene are SGDLS and YYNGEE. V was clipped by 0 bases and J by 4 bases; unmatched bases: 5. This chain's CDR3 is CASSVAGTGGRETQYF. CDR3 DNA sequence: TGTGCCAGCAGCGTAGCCGGGACAGGGGGACGAGAGACCCAGTACTTC. The full variable domain, in which reference TRBV9 and TRBJ2-5 provide the parts outside the CDR3, is DSGVTQTPKHLITATGQRVTLRCSPRSGDLSVYWYQQSLDQGLQFLIQYYNGEERAKGNILERFSAQQFPDLHSELNLSSLELGDSALYFCASSVAGTGGRETQYFGPGTRLLVL.

The chain has TRBV5-1 and TRBJ2-1, with 7 bases lining up with TRBD2. This CDR3 spans 15 amino acids. The V segment lost 0 bases and the J segment 2 bases; nucleotides outside the gene matches: 2. Germline assignment: CDR1 SGHRS and CDR2 YFSETQ. The CDR3 DNA reads as TGCGCCAGCAGCTTGGAGCTAGCGGCCTACAATGAGCAGTTCTTC. It is translated as CASSLELAAYNEQFF.

V is TRBV7-3 and J is TRBJ2-1, with D maybe TRBD1 (6 bases). Germline CDR1 is SGHTA and CDR2 is FQGTGA. The CDR3 consists of 14 residues. The V and J ends lost 2 bases and 8 bases respectively, with 13 bases between them. The chain's CDR3 is CASSLQRGSDEQFF. Here the CDR3 DNA reads TGTGCCAGCAGCTTACAGAGGGGGAGCGATGAGCAGTTCTTC.

The chain links TRBV5-8 to TRBJ1-3; D remains unclear. With 1 base removed from V and 0 bases from J, the gap between germline ends came to 5 bases. The CDR3 is 14 amino acids. CDR1 is SGHTS, CDR2 YDEGEE, per germline. Here the CDR3 reads CASSLRSSGNTIYF. The CDR3 DNA reads as TGTGCCAGCAGCTTGCGTAGCTCTGGAAACACCATATATTTT. The whole variable domain, filled in from reference TRBV5-8 and TRBJ1-3, reads EAGVTQSPTHLIKTRGQQATLRCSPISGHTSVYWYQQALGLGLQFLLWYDEGEERNRGNFPPRFSGRQFPNYSSELNVNALELEDSALYLCASSLRSSGNTIYFGEGSWLTVV.